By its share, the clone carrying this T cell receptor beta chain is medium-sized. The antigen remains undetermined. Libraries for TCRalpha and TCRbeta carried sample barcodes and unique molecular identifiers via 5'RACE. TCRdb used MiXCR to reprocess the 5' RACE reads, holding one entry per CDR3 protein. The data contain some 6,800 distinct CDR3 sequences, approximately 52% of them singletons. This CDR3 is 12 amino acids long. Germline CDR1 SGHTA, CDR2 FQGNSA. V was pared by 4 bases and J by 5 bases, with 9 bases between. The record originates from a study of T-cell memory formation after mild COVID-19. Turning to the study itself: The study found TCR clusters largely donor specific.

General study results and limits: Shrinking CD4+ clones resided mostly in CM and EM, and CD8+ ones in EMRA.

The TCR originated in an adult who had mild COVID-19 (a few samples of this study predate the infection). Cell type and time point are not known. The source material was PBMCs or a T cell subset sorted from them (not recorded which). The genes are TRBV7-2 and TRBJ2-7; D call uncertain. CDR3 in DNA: TGTGCCAGCAGCTCCTATCGTAACGAGCAGTACTTC. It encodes CASSSYRNEQYF.